These 28 T cell receptor beta chains were sequenced from one sample in a study of blood T cell repertoires in COVID-19. Assay: immunoSEQ multiplex PCR; the TCRdb copy retains only in-frame clones and omits some. The sample holds around 200,000 clones, just over 85% seen once. The sequencing input was peripheral blood. Source of these receptors: a man aged 50 to 59 with acute or convalescent COVID-19.

The chain recombines TRBV6-5 with TRBJ1-2; 7 bases agree with TRBD1. Germline CDR1 and CDR2: MNHEY and SVGAGI. After removal of 8 bases from V and 4 bases from J, the junction contained 10 bases not matched to a gene. The CDR3 consists of 14 residues. This CDR3 is CASPRDSGLYGYTF. DNA for the CDR3: TGTGCCAGCCCCCGGGACAGCGGGCTCTATGGCTACACCTTC.

This chain connects TRBV25-1 to TRBJ2-7; possibly TRBD1 for D (5 bases). V was trimmed by 6 bases and J by 3 bases, leaving 6 bases between them. The CDR3 has 11 amino acids. Germline CDR1 and CDR2: MGHDK and SYGVNS. CDR3 in amino acids: CASRDNYEQYF. CDR3 sequence (DNA): TGTGCCAGCAGGGACAACTACGAGCAGTACTTC.

The CDR3 bases are TGTGCCAGCAGCGAAAGGGGGGGTAGGGAAAAACTGTTTTTT. Protein product: CASSERGGREKLFF. The chain uses TRBV2 and TRBJ1-4, with a weak D call TRBD1 (6 bases). The CDR3 length is 14 residues. Trimming shortened V by 6 bases and J by 8 bases, and 16 bases separated the two germline ends. Germline CDR1 reads SNHLY; CDR2 reads FYNNEI.

This clone showed up just once. This rearrangement joins TRBV12-3 or TRBV12-4 to TRBJ2-7; TRBD1 aligns across 9 bases. The CDR3 spans 13 residues. The J segment lost 10 bases and the V segment lost 0 bases, leaving 4 bases of the junction unmatched. This CDR3 is CASSLAGQGAQYF. CDR3 DNA sequence: TGTGCCAGCAGTTTAGCGGGACAGGGTGCTCAGTACTTC.

V is TRBV9 and J is TRBJ2-3; D is undetermined. The germline CDR1 and CDR2 sequences are SGDLS and YYNGEE. The CDR3 runs 15 residues. V lost 2 bases and J 5 bases, leaving 15 bases between the germline ends. The CDR3 region is CASSVSSTTLDTQYF. As DNA, the CDR3 is TGTGCCAGCAGCGTTAGCTCAACTACCCTAGATACGCAGTATTTT.

This chain joins TRBV6-1 and TRBJ1-2, with D unresolved. In germline, CDR1 is MNHNS, CDR2 SASEGT. The V end was cut by 0 bases, the J end by 4 bases, with 6 bases between. The CDR3 has 13 residues. The CDR3 region has the DNA TGTGCCAGCAGTGAAGCGCCACTCTATGGCTACACCTTC. This codes for CASSEAPLYGYTF.

The chain employs TRBV5-4 and TRBJ1-2; tentative D call: TRBD1 (6 bases). This CDR3 has 14 amino acids. Trimming removed 6 bases from V and 4 bases from J, with 16 bases in between. Germline V gene lookup returns CDR1 SGHNT and CDR2 YYREEE (reference sequence). The CDR3 loop reads CASTTTGQSYGYTF. The DNA of the CDR3 is TGTGCCAGCACCACAACGGGACAATCCTATGGCTACACCTTC.

The chain combines TRBV5-4 with TRBJ2-5; 8 bases are a match to TRBD2. Looked up from germline, CDR1 is SGHNT and CDR2 is YYREEE (reference sequence). The trim removed 0 bases at V and 6 bases at J, leaving 10 bases unmatched. The CDR3 sequence is 16 residues long. The CDR3 DNA reads as TGTGCCAGCAGCTTGGGGGGACTAGGGGAGGGGAAGACCCAGTACTTC. Translating it yields CASSLGGLGEGKTQYF.

This chain connects TRBV19 to TRBJ2-6; D not resolved. From germline, CDR1 is LNHDA and CDR2 SQIVND (reference sequence). Trimming pared 7 bases from V and 1 base from J, leaving 11 bases between. This CDR3 comprises 15 residues. CDR3: CASMTPGSGANVLTF. CDR3 DNA sequence: TGTGCCAGTATGACCCCCGGGTCTGGGGCCAACGTCCTGACTTTC. Full variable domain (rest looked up from reference TRBV19 and TRBJ2-6): DGGITQSPKYLFRKEGQNVTLSCEQNLNHDAMYWYRQDPGQGLRLIYYSQIVNDFQKGDIAEGYSVSREKKESFPLTVTSAQKNPTAFYLCASMTPGSGANVLTFGAGSRLTVL.

Here the CDR3 DNA reads TGTGCCAGCAGCTTAGATATGCATGGTTTTGACGGACTCAATCAGCCCCAGCATTTT. Its protein is CASSLDMHGFDGLNQPQHF. The gene calls are TRBV7-2 and TRBJ1-5; no reliable D call. CDR3 size: 19 residues. Germline CDR1 is SGHTA and CDR2 is FQGNSA. Trimming took 1 base from V and 3 from J, leaving 22 bases between them.

The chain is built from TRBV5-4 and TRBJ1-6; 9 nucleotides line up with TRBD1. This CDR3 region has 16 residues. Germline V gene data show CDR1 as SGHNT and CDR2 as YYREEE (reference sequence). The ends lost 4 bases at V and 1 base at J; junction bases unmatched: 3. Here the CDR3 reads CASSVTGGSYNSPLHF. The CDR3 DNA reads as TGTGCCAGCAGCGTGACAGGGGGTTCCTATAATTCACCCCTCCACTTT.

The chain is built from TRBV19 and TRBJ2-5, with 8 nucleotides matching TRBD2. This CDR3 contains 18 residues. J gave up 7 bases and V 3 bases, and 19 bases lay outside the gene matches. In germline, CDR1 is LNHDA, CDR2 SQIVND (reference sequence). CDR3 loop: CASSMGPGTSGGRGTQYF. CDR3 in DNA: TGTGCCAGTAGTATGGGTCCCGGGACTAGTGGAGGCCGGGGGACCCAGTACTTC.

V usage is TRBV6-6 and J usage is TRBJ1-1; no clear D. The CDR3 is made up of 15 amino acids. Per germline, CDR1 MNHNY and CDR2 SVGAGI (reference sequence). Trimming shortened V by 2 bases and J by 6 bases, and 16 bases separated the two germline ends. The CDR3, as DNA: TGTGCCAGCAGTTACCCACTTATATCTGGTCCTGAAGCTTTCTTT. Its translation is CASSYPLISGPEAFF.

Comment on this clone: At one end, the junction sequence differs from germline, possibly due to a read error. This rearrangement joins TRBV10-3 to TRBJ2-7, with D possibly being TRBD2 (5 bases). The CDR3 loop spans 11 amino acids. The germline CDR1 and CDR2 sequences are ENHRY and SYGVKD. Here the CDR3 DNA reads TGTGCCATCAGTGACTCGGCAGCGGTGAACTTC. Translating it yields CAISDSAAVNF.

V gene TRBV7-2 combines with J gene TRBJ1-2; D is unresolved. Deletions cut 5 bases from V and 3 bases from J, with 10 bases between. The CDR3 is made up of 13 amino acids. Germline-derived CDR1 and CDR2 are SGHTA and FQGNSA. The CDR3 region has the DNA TGTGCCAGCAGCCCTAGAGAGCACTATGGCTACACCTTC. Amino acid sequence: CASSPREHYGYTF. The whole variable domain, filled in from reference TRBV7-2 and TRBJ1-2, reads GAGVSQSPSNKVTEKGKDVELRCDPISGHTALYWYRQSLGQGLEFLIYFQGNSAPDKSGLPSDRFSAERTGGSVSTLTIQRTQQEDSAVYLCASSPREHYGYTFGSGTRLTVV.

CDR3 sequence reads: CASSYAGGGYTF. CDR3 sequence (DNA): TGTGCCAGTTCCTACGCGGGGGGAGGCTACACCTTC. The chain uses TRBV6-5 and TRBJ1-2, with D perhaps TRBD1 (5 bases). Germline V gene lookup returns CDR1 MNHEY and CDR2 SVGAGI. Trimming took off 9 bases at V and 8 bases at J, with 16 bases between the two ends. There are 12 residues in the CDR3.

This rearrangement joins TRBV2 to TRBJ1-2; D not certain. CDR3 length: 13 amino acids. Germline-derived CDR1 and CDR2 are SNHLY and FYNNEI. Trimming stripped 7 bases from V and 9 bases from J, with 18 bases between. The DNA for the CDR3 is TGTGCCAGCATTTACAGTCAAGTTGTGAGCTACACCTTC. It is translated as CASIYSQVVSYTF.

The table lists this clone with a count of one. The chain combines TRBV1 with TRBJ2-5; the table's TRBD1 call for D was not verified on the DNA. TRBV1 is tagged as a pseudogene. This CDR3 is built from 16 residues. CDR3: CTSSQGRAGGKETQYF. Here the CDR3 DNA reads TGCACCAGCAGCCAAGGCAGGGCAGGGGGGAAAGAGACCCAGTACTTC.

The chain has TRBV7-2 and TRBJ1-2, with D possibly matching TRBD1 (6 bases). Germline V gene lookup returns CDR1 SGHTA and CDR2 FQGNSA. V gave up 4 bases and J gave up 4 bases, with 7 bases separating them. This CDR3 has 12 amino acids. The CDR3 loop is CASSWDTYGYTF. The CDR3 region has the DNA TGTGCCAGCAGCTGGGACACCTATGGCTACACCTTC. Combining the CDR3 with reference TRBV7-2 and TRBJ1-2 gives the whole variable domain GAGVSQSPSNKVTEKGKDVELRCDPISGHTALYWYRQSLGQGLEFLIYFQGNSAPDKSGLPSDRFSAERTGGSVSTLTIQRTQQEDSAVYLCASSWDTYGYTFGSGTRLTVV.

The rearrangement links TRBV18 to TRBJ1-5; D is unresolved. The CDR3 length is 14 residues. The germline CDR1 and CDR2 sequences are KGHSH and LQKENI. V was pared by 2 bases and J by 2 bases, with 7 bases between. The CDR3 sequence is CASSPSAGNQPQHF. In nucleotides, the CDR3 is TGTGCCAGCTCACCAAGCGCCGGCAATCAGCCCCAGCATTTT. The variable domain in full, completed from reference TRBV18 and TRBJ1-5, reads NAGVMQNPRHLVRRRGQEARLRCSPMKGHSHVYWYRQLPEEGLKFMVYLQKENIIDESGMPKERFSAEFPKEGPSILRIQQVVRGDSAAYFCASSPSAGNQPQHFGDGTRLSIL.

This chain uses TRBV6-1 with TRBJ2-1; 11 nucleotides line up with TRBD2. With 1 base clipped from V and 5 bases from J, the junction kept 4 bases outside the gene matches. Germline V CDR1 and CDR2: MNHNS, SASEGT. The CDR3 consists of 16 residues. The CDR3 region has the DNA TGTGCCAGCAGTGAAGGTGGGACTAGCGGTCACAATGAGCAGTTCTTC. It is translated as CASSEGGTSGHNEQFF.

This chain uses TRBV18 with TRBJ1-2; the match to TRBD1 covers 8 bases. Germline CDR1 and CDR2: KGHSH and LQKENI. V gave up 2 bases and J gave up 2 bases; unmatched junction bases: 1. CDR3 length equals 14 residues. The CDR3 here is CASSPRTGNYGYTF. In DNA, the CDR3 is TGTGCCAGCTCACCAAGGACAGGGAACTATGGCTACACCTTC.

The V call is TRBV19, the J call TRBJ1-5; 8 positions match TRBD1. The CDR3 covers 16 residues. CDR1 is LNHDA and CDR2 is SQIVND in the germline V gene (reference sequence). With V trimmed by 5 bases and J by 1 base, 7 bases remained unmatched. The CDR3 spells CASSRRQGISNQPQHF. The CDR3 coding sequence is TGTGCCAGTAGTCGAAGACAGGGGATCAGCAATCAGCCCCAGCATTTT.

This clone has just one count. V usage is TRBV5-1 and J usage is TRBJ2-2, with 11 bases that match TRBD1. In germline, CDR1 is SGHRS, CDR2 YFSETQ. V trimming: 4 bases; J trimming: 5 bases; junction bases outside the gene matches: 4. The CDR3 extends over 15 amino acids. The CDR3 sequence: CASSPGTGGTGELFF. Written as DNA, the CDR3 is TGCGCCAGCAGCCCCGGGACAGGGGGAACCGGGGAGCTGTTTTTT. The full variable domain, with the rest looked up from reference TRBV5-1 and TRBJ2-2, is KAGVTQTPRYLIKTRGQQVTLSCSPISGHRSVSWYQQTPGQGLQFLFEYFSETQRNKGNFPGRFSGRQFSNSRSEMNVSTLELGDSALYLCASSPGTGGTGELFFGEGSRLTVL.

The V gene is TRBV11-2, the J gene TRBJ1-1; D is uncertain. Per the germline V gene, CDR1 is SGHAT and CDR2 is FQNNGV. V lost 1 base and J lost 1, with 4 bases in between. The CDR3 loop spans 13 amino acids. The CDR3 loop is CASSLAGNTEAFF. As DNA, the CDR3 is TGTGCCAGCAGCTTAGCGGGGAACACTGAAGCTTTCTTT.

The chain carries TRBV6-6 and TRBJ1-5; weak D call: TRBD1 (6 bases). Per germline, CDR1 MNHNY and CDR2 SVGAGI (reference sequence). Trimming removed 6 bases from V and 5 bases from J, with 8 bases in between. CDR3 length equals 12 residues. In DNA, the CDR3 is TGTGCCAGCAGCTCAGGGGATCAGCCCCAGCATTTT. Its translation is CASSSGDQPQHF.

The chain uses TRBV5-1 and TRBJ1-3; D may be TRBD1 (5 bases). Germline V gene data show CDR1 as SGHRS and CDR2 as YFSETQ. V shed 5 bases and J shed 0 bases, with 12 bases lying between them. The length of the CDR3 is 15 residues. The CDR3 reads CASRTDSSSGNTIYF. Written as DNA, the CDR3 is TGCGCCAGCAGAACCGACAGTAGCTCTGGAAACACCATATATTTT.

This rearrangement joins TRBV19 to TRBJ1-2; 9 bases map to TRBD1. The germline CDR1 and CDR2 sequences are LNHDA and SQIVND (reference sequence). CDR3 size: 15 residues. Losses at the gene ends were 8 bases for V and 6 bases for J; bases not matched to a gene: 13. In nucleotides, the CDR3 is TGTGCCAGTGTCCACCGGGACAGGGAAGAGGATGGCTACACCTTC. It codes for CASVHRDREEDGYTF. Full variable domain (outside the CDR3, taken from reference TRBV19 and TRBJ1-2): DGGITQSPKYLFRKEGQNVTLSCEQNLNHDAMYWYRQDPGQGLRLIYYSQIVNDFQKGDIAEGYSVSREKKESFPLTVTSAQKNPTAFYLCASVHRDREEDGYTFGSGTRLTVV.